Below are 14 T cell receptor beta chains sequenced from a single sample in a study of shared clonotypes between healthy human individuals. The table came from immunoSEQ multiplex PCR; TCRdb's copy has only in-frame clones and leaves some out. The table has more than 400,000 clones, 90% to 96% seen once. The sequenced material came from naive CD4+ T cells sorted from blood. Sample subset: CD45RA+ positively selected. The source of these receptors is a woman aged 25 to 39 in good health.

The chain recombines TRBV2 with TRBJ2-3, with unresolved D. V shed 6 bases and J shed 2 bases, with 6 bases lying between them. From germline, CDR1 is SNHLY and CDR2 FYNNEI. The CDR3 is made up of 12 amino acids. CDR3 DNA: TGTGCCAGCAGGCCAAACACAGATACGCAGTATTTT. Translated, it gives CASRPNTDTQYF.

The chain is built from TRBV11-2 and TRBJ2-1; 11 bases align to TRBD2. V was clipped by 1 base and J by 15 bases; unmatched bases: 11. The CDR3 is 15 amino acids. The germline V gene has CDR1 SGHAT and CDR2 FQNNGV. In DNA form, the CDR3 reads TGTGCCAGCAGCTTAGTCGGGGACAGGACTAGCGGGTGGTTCTTC. Translated, it gives CASSLVGDRTSGWFF.

This chain links TRBV2 with TRBJ2-3; no clear D gene. Deletions cut 9 bases from V and 0 bases from J, with 10 bases between. In germline, CDR1 is SNHLY, CDR2 FYNNEI. The CDR3 sequence is 13 residues long. The chain's CDR3 is CARNNPSTDTQYF. The CDR3, as DNA: TGTGCCAGAAACAATCCTAGCACAGATACGCAGTATTTT.

This clone was observed once. The chain carries TRBV18 and TRBJ2-7; D gene unclear. Trimming took 0 bases from V and 2 from J, leaving 14 bases between them. In germline, CDR1 is KGHSH, CDR2 LQKENI. CDR3 length: 16 amino acids. The CDR3: CASSPPGLTFPYEQYF. Here the CDR3 DNA reads TGTGCCAGCTCACCACCGGGCTTGACATTCCCCTACGAGCAGTACTTC.

The chain employs TRBV5-1 and TRBJ2-7, with 13 bases identical to TRBD2. Germline CDR1 SGHRS, CDR2 YFSETQ. The CDR3 has 15 residues. J was trimmed by 7 bases and V by 7 bases; bases with no gene match: 11. CDR3 DNA sequence: TGCGCCAGCCATTTCGGACTAGCGGGAGTTGGTGAGCAGTACTTC. This encodes CASHFGLAGVGEQYF.

The chain carries TRBV7-2 and TRBJ1-5; no firm D call. CDR1 SGHTA and CDR2 FQGNSA come from the germline V gene. V was shortened by 1 base and J by 6 bases, with 7 bases between the two germline ends. This CDR3 has 13 residues. CDR3 DNA: TGTGCCAGCAGCTTAGAATTTGGTCAGCCCCAGCATTTT. Residues: CASSLEFGQPQHF.

This chain uses TRBV5-1 with TRBJ2-3; D remains unclear. Looked up from germline, CDR1 is SGHRS and CDR2 is YFSETQ. V dropped 0 bases and J dropped 4 bases, with 6 bases sitting between them. The CDR3 has 13 amino acids. CDR3 in amino acids: CASSLGDSDTQYF. DNA of the CDR3: TGCGCCAGCAGCTTGGGGGATTCAGATACGCAGTATTTT.

The chain links TRBV4-1 to TRBJ2-1; D is unresolved. Germline assignment: CDR1 MGHRA and CDR2 YSYEKL. V was cut by 0 bases and J by 2 bases, with 11 bases left in between. The CDR3 is 16 residues long. CDR3 amino acids: CASSQESGQTYNEQFF. CDR3 DNA: TGCGCCAGCAGCCAAGAATCCGGGCAAACCTACAATGAGCAGTTCTTC.

The chain combines TRBV6-1 with TRBJ2-7; D unresolved. The CDR3 consists of 14 residues. Trimming stripped 3 bases from V and 2 bases from J, with 11 bases between. Germline CDR1 and CDR2: MNHNS and SASEGT. The CDR3 protein is CASSDLVITYEQYF. The CDR3 region has the DNA TGTGCCAGCAGTGATTTGGTAATAACCTACGAGCAGTACTTC.

J is TRBJ2-7 and V is TRBV11-2; D possibly corresponds to TRBD2 (6 bases). This CDR3 region has 13 residues. CDR1 is SGHAT and CDR2 is FQNNGV in the germline V gene. V lost 3 bases and J lost 5, with 11 bases in between. The CDR3 DNA reads TGTGCCAGCAGCTTGACTAGGCGCGACGAGCAGTACTTC. The encoded protein is CASSLTRRDEQYF.

The chain links TRBV2 to TRBJ2-7; no clear D gene. CDR1 is SNHLY and CDR2 is FYNNEI in the germline V gene. V shed 5 bases and J shed 6 bases, with 8 bases lying between them. The CDR3 is 11 residues long. This chain's CDR3 is CASSRDAEQYF. The CDR3 DNA follows: TGTGCCAGCAGTAGAGATGCCGAGCAGTACTTC.

J is TRBJ2-1 and V is TRBV4-1; D is undetermined. Trimming removed 2 bases from V and 0 bases from J, with 11 bases in between. There are 16 residues in the CDR3. The germline V gene has CDR1 MGHRA and CDR2 YSYEKL. The CDR3 region is CASSQPDLGSYNEQFF. CDR3 nucleotide sequence: TGCGCCAGCAGCCAACCCGACCTTGGCTCCTACAATGAGCAGTTCTTC.

Worth noting for this clone: The junction and the germline gene differ at one end; a read error may be behind it. V usage is TRBV25-1 and J usage is TRBJ2-1, with TRBD2 as a possible D gene (5 bases). CDR3 length: 15 residues. Germline V gene sequence: CDR1 MGHDK, CDR2 SYGVNS. The CDR3 DNA reads as TGTGCCAGTAGTGCGATTGATCGGGACTACAATGAGCAGTTCTTC. Amino acid sequence: CASSAIDRDYNEQFF. Full variable domain (remainder filled in from reference TRBV25-1 and TRBJ2-1): EADIYQTPRYLVIGTGKKITLECSQTMGHDKMYWYQQDPGMELHLIHYSYGVNSTEKGDLSSESTVSRIRTEHFPLTLESARPSHTSQYLCASSAIDRDYNEQFFGPGTRLTVL.

The V gene is TRBV18, the J gene TRBJ1-5, with a tentative D call TRBD1 (6 bases). Germline loops: CDR1 KGHSH, CDR2 LQKENI. The CDR3 covers 16 residues. Trimming removed 4 bases at V and 5 bases at J, with 18 bases between. CDR3 protein: CASSRVEGGKDQPQHF. Written as DNA, the CDR3 is TGTGCCAGCTCACGGGTCGAGGGGGGGAAGGATCAGCCCCAGCATTTT.